Sequencing of this T cell receptor (beta chain) was carried out in a study of blood T cell repertoires in COVID-19 (dated by TCRdb to the early 2020s). In the study overall: The collaborator samples originated in the United States, Italy and Spain and spanned the acute and convalescent phases of COVID-19. The material from the prospective study consisted of cDNA or gDNA derived from T cells, B-cell-depleted T cells, or PBMCs. The dataset comprised deeply sampled blood TCRbeta repertoires from subjects exposed to, actively infected with, or recovered from COVID-19. The repertoires were made available in a free public database intended to serve as a resource for research on the immune response to SARS-CoV-2. The samples were drawn from two sources: the first 160 participants of the ongoing ImmuneRACE study, and about 1,300 subjects contributed by 6 global collaborators. Nearly every sample came with metadata listing a de-identified subject ID, COVID-19 status, age in years and sex. Where available, HLA class I and class II types were obtained from metadata supplied by the sample provider rather than from assay-based typing.

Details on this clone: Its antigen is not yet known. No base-level quality is on record; no much larger clone is a single base apart.

CDR1 and CDR2, per the germline V gene (reference sequence), are LNHDA and SQIVND. V lost 0 bases and J lost 8 bases; the stretch between them is 10 bases long. The CDR3 covers 13 residues, taking in both the cysteine and the phenylalanine. Only the CDR3 DNA is retained, 39 bases long and in frame from the first base. TCRbeta CDR3 regions were amplified from genomic DNA using the immunoSEQ Assay, a bias-controlled multiplex PCR. From the authors' description of their analysis: Nucleated cell counts per sample were estimated from amplification of reference gene primers within the assay. To quantify the absolute abundance of each unique TCRbeta CDR3 rearrangement, sequence reads were collapsed and filtered. Productive Simpson clonality was computed per sample as the square root of Simpson's diversity index over productive rearrangements. TCRdb obtained this table from immuneACCESS and retained in-frame rearrangements with V and J assigned. These tables miss some clones; where compared with another copy, unresolved V genes account for less than half of the shortfall, and the remainder is unexplained. From that table come the V and J calls and clone size; the DNA was used to work out D and trimming. This sample comprises over 200,000 clones, approximately 83% of them detected only once. Around 27% of the sample goes to the ten largest clones.

What the study reported, not specific to this receptor: The amount of clinical and demographic metadata varied by source and participant and was provided uncurated.

Whole blood was collected in K2EDTA tubes by collaborating institutions according to the institutions' own protocols. For TCRbeta analysis, collaborators shipped samples as frozen whole blood, isolated PBMCs, or DNA extracted from either of those sample types. Sequenced input: peripheral blood. The rearrangement joined TRBV19 to TRBJ1-2, with TRBD1 tentatively as D gene (5 bases match). This sequence was found in a man between 40 and 49 years old with acute or convalescent COVID-19. The DNA sequence is TGTGCCAGTAGTATAGATACAGGACGGGGCTACACCTTC. Protein translation: CASSIDTGRGYTF.